This TCR beta chain comes out of a study of T-cell reconstitution after alpha-beta-depleted transplantation in children. Notes on the study in general: Expanded graft clones numbering several hundred reportedly gave rise to alpha-beta T cells about two months after transplant. For some patients, TCRbeta diversity was high at day 60 because of recipient T cells and thymic progenitors that survived.

Unique molecular identifiers were built into the TCRbeta library. MiXCR was run by TCRdb on the PCR reads, yielding one entry per CDR3 protein. The sample carries 140,000 or so distinct CDR3 sequences, 8% to 10% recorded once. CDR3 length: 12 residues. CDR1 MNHNS and CDR2 SASEGT come from the germline V gene. The V and J ends lost 2 bases and 12 bases respectively, with 11 bases between them. This clonotype occurred many times. What it recognizes is unknown. The TCR originated in a female patient aged 2-10 years who had a stem cell transplant for congenital amegakaryocytic thrombocytopenia, so the T cells may come from the graft donor. This specimen was PBMCs, mostly from graft donor cells, taken 180 days after TCRalphabeta/CD19-depleted stem cell transplant. The chain is built from TRBV6-1 and TRBJ2-1, with a possible D match to TRBD1 (5 bases). The CDR3 region is CASSEQDTWQFF. The CDR3 bases are TGTGCCAGCAGTGAACAGGACACCTGGCAGTTCTTC.